One and the same sample provided the 9 T cell receptor beta chains below, sequenced in a study of T cell clonotyping in hematopoietic cell transplantation. The data were produced by immunoSEQ multiplex PCR, yet TCRdb's version contains in-frame clones alone and is incomplete. The data show 15,000 to 20,000 clones, 70% to 80% seen once. Time point: recipient sample about 28 days before transplant, after cytoreduction. Sequenced material: peripheral blood mononuclear cells, taken before stem cell transplant. These receptors originate from a man aged 60 to 75 with acute myeloid leukemia. Some clones in this sample may be carry-over from other donors' samples.

This clone was counted only a few times. This chain uses TRBV11-2 with TRBJ1-3; D not certain. The germline V gene has CDR1 SGHAT and CDR2 FQNNGV. Deletions cut 4 bases from V and 4 bases from J, with 5 bases between. The length of the CDR3 is 12 residues. The CDR3: CASSSTGNTIYF. CDR3 nucleotides: TGTGCCAGCAGCTCGACCGGAAACACCATATATTTT.

V and J are TRBV4-3 and TRBJ1-4; the D gene is possibly TRBD1 (5 bases). The germline V gene encodes CDR1 LGHNA and CDR2 YSLEER. V was cut by 5 bases and J by 7 bases, with 20 bases left in between. The CDR3 covers 16 residues. The CDR3 nucleotides read TGCGCCAGCAGCATCTCCGGGACTCAGTCGCGTGAAAAACTGTTTTTT. Protein product: CASSISGTQSREKLFF.

The V gene is TRBV29-1, the J gene TRBJ2-3, with 7 bases aligning to TRBD1. Per germline, CDR1 SQVTM and CDR2 ANQGSEA. The length of the CDR3 is 14 residues. J was trimmed by 4 bases and V by 6 bases; bases with no gene match: 10. This CDR3 is CSVRDHDRADTQYF. CDR3 coding DNA: TGCAGCGTAAGAGATCACGACAGGGCAGATACGCAGTATTTT.

This clone has only a few counts. This chain uses TRBV19 with TRBJ1-5; D unclear. Trimming left V 1 base short and J 6 bases short, with 19 bases between. The CDR3 consists of 17 residues. Germline lookup yields CDR1 LNHDA and CDR2 SQIVND (reference sequence). CDR3 sequence: CASSIGFALPIPQPQHF. The CDR3 bases are TGTGCCAGTAGTATAGGATTTGCGCTGCCCATCCCTCAGCCCCAGCATTTT.

The chain has TRBV5-4 and TRBJ1-1; D possibly corresponds to TRBD1 (5 bases). V lost 0 bases to trimming and J lost 2 bases, with 8 bases between them. The CDR3 is made up of 14 amino acids. Germline V CDR1 and CDR2: SGHNT, YYREEE (reference sequence). The CDR3 DNA reads TGTGCCAGCAGCTTGGTGGGGGACAACACTGAAGCTTTCTTT. It yields the protein CASSLVGDNTEAFF.

This clone was seen only a few times. The chain is built from TRBV6-7 and TRBJ2-7; no firm D call. TRBV6-7 is an open reading frame whose function is uncertain. The CDR3 has 12 residues. Trimming stripped 2 bases from V and 3 bases from J, with 5 bases between. The CDR3 region has the DNA TGTGCCAGCAGTTACCCCGACTACGAGCAGTACTTC. Amino acid sequence: CASSYPDYEQYF.

The rearrangement joins TRBV19 to TRBJ1-5; 9 positions match TRBD1. Germline loops: CDR1 LNHDA, CDR2 SQIVND (reference sequence). V shed 4 bases and J 6 bases; nucleotides not matched to a gene: 7. This CDR3 has 15 residues. The CDR3 spells CASSKGQGTGQPQHF. The CDR3, as DNA: TGTGCCAGTAGTAAGGGACAGGGTACTGGTCAGCCCCAGCATTTT.

J is TRBJ1-2 and V is TRBV5-1; D gene unclear. The V end lost 0 bases, the J end lost 3 bases, and 9 bases lay between the germline ends. Germline V lookup: CDR1 SGHRS, CDR2 YFSETQ. The CDR3 runs to 14 residues. The CDR3, as DNA: TGCGCCAGCAGCTTGGCGCCACTACACTATGGCTACACCTTC. Its translation: CASSLAPLHYGYTF.

The chain recombines TRBV7-9 with TRBJ2-7; D possibly corresponds to TRBD2 (6 bases). This CDR3 region has 13 residues. V was cut by 10 bases and J by 7 bases, with 20 bases left in between. Germline CDR1 SEHNR, CDR2 FQNEAQ (reference sequence). This CDR3 is CATGPGEVREQYF. The CDR3 nucleotides are TGTGCCACCGGACCCGGGGAGGTGAGGGAGCAGTACTTC. The variable domain in full, completed from reference TRBV7-9 and TRBJ2-7, reads DTGVSQNPRHKITKRGQNVTFRCDPISEHNRLYWYRQTLGQGPEFLTYFQNEAQLEKSRLLSDRFSAERPKGSFSTLEIQRTEQGDSAMYLCATGPGEVREQYFGPGTRLTVT.